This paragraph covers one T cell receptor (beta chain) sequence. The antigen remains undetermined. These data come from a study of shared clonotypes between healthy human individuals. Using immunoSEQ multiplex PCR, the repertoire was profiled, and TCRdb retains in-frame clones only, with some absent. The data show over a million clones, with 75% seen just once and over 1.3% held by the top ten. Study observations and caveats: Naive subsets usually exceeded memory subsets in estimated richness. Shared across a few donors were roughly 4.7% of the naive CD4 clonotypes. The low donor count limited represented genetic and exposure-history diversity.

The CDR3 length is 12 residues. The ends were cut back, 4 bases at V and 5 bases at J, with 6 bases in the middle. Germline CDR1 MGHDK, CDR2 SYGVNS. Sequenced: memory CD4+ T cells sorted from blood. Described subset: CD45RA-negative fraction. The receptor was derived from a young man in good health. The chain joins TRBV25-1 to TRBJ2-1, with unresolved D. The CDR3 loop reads CASSGRDNEQFF. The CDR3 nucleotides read TGTGCCAGCAGTGGACGAGACAATGAGCAGTTCTTC.